These T cell receptor beta chains were read from a single sample in a study of OX40 agonist ivuxolimab in advanced cancers. Assay: immunoSEQ multiplex PCR; the TCRdb copy retains only in-frame clones and omits some. This sample has about 58,000 clones; 75% to 90% occur once, and the top ten carry 0.7% to 0.8%. Sequenced here: CD4+ or CD8+ T cells sorted from blood, sampled in a trial of the OX40 agonist ivuxolimab. These TCRs come from an adult with an advanced solid tumor such as melanoma, head and neck, liver or kidney cancer. The CDR3 runs from the conserved cysteine through the conserved F or W. D genes are given only for firm matches. The listing skips clone size in some rows; elsewhere it reads once, few, many or a size class.

J,D,V,size,CDR3,DNA
TRBJ2-2,.,TRBV29-1,.,CSADKGYTGELFF,TGCAGCGCTGATAAGGGGTACACCGGGGAGCTGTTTTTT
TRBJ2-2,.,TRBV19,.,CASSIRGRGNTGELFF,TGTGCCAGTAGTATACGGGGGAGAGGGAACACCGGGGAGCTGTTTTTT
TRBJ2-2,.,TRBV28,.,CASSSTYRVQFPGELFF,TGTGCCAGCAGTTCCACGTACAGGGTACAGTTTCCCGGGGAGCTGTTTTTT
TRBJ1-2,.,TRBV15,.,CATSREGTNYGYTF,TGTGCCACCAGCAGAGAAGGGACAAACTATGGCTACACCTTC
TRBJ2-3,.,TRBV6-5,.,CASSYDGTSTDTQYF,TGTGCCAGCAGTTACGACGGGACCAGCACAGATACGCAGTATTTT
TRBJ1-2,.,TRBV6-1,.,CASSDGGADYGYTF,TGTGCCAGCAGTGACGGGGGCGCAGACTATGGCTACACCTTC
TRBJ1-4,.,TRBV5-6,.,CASSLGVPASEKLFF,TGTGCCAGCAGCTTGGGTGTTCCCGCAAGCGAAAAACTGTTTTTT
TRBJ1-4,.,TRBV5-5,.,CASSLGDNGGEKLFF,TGTGCCAGCAGCTTGGGGGATAATGGCGGTGAAAAACTGTTTTTT
TRBJ2-3,TRBD1,TRBV27,.,CASSLWGTETDTQYF,TGTGCCAGCAGTTTATGGGGGACAGAGACAGATACGCAGTATTTT
TRBJ2-2,TRBD2,TRBV4-2,few,CASALWDLAGNTGELFF,TGTGCCAGCGCCCTCTGGGACCTAGCGGGGAACACCGGGGAGCTGTTTTTT
TRBJ2-3,.,TRBV4-2,.,CASSQTPGPQSTDTQYF,TGTGCCAGCAGCCAAACCCCGGGACCTCAAAGCACAGATACGCAGTATTTT
TRBJ1-4,.,TRBV7-9,.,CASSPFGNEKLFF,TGTGCCAGCAGCCCCTTTGGGAATGAAAAACTGTTTTTT
TRBJ2-1,.,TRBV12-2,.,CASRLAKTSGLYNEQFF,TGTGCAAGTCGCTTAGCTAAGACTAGCGGGCTTTACAATGAGCAGTTCTTC
TRBJ1-1,.,TRBV6-4,.,CASSPEGLLGTEAFF,TGTGCCAGCAGCCCCGAGGGACTACTAGGGACTGAAGCTTTCTTT
TRBJ2-6,.,TRBV28,.,CASSPPGANVLTF,TGTGCCAGCAGTCCCCCAGGGGCCAACGTCCTGACTTTC
TRBJ1-1,.,TRBV6-1,.,CASSELGPNTEAFF,TGTGCCAGCAGTGAGCTGGGGCCGAACACTGAAGCTTTCTTT
TRBJ1-5,.,TRBV7-6,once,CASSEWEAPNQPQHF,TGTGCCAGCAGCGAGTGGGAGGCCCCCAATCAGCCCCAGCATTTT
TRBJ2-7,TRBD1,TRBV2,.,CASSPDRGYLYEQYF,TGTGCCAGCAGTCCGGACAGGGGATACCTTTACGAGCAGTACTTC
TRBJ2-7,TRBD1,TRBV5-1,.,CATRQGSTYEQYF,TGCGCCACCAGACAGGGGTCTACCTACGAGCAGTACTTC
TRBJ2-3,.,TRBV10-1,.,CASSLSPAADTQYF,TGCGCCAGCAGTCTCTCCCCGGCGGCAGATACGCAGTATTTT
TRBJ2-1,.,TRBV7-8,.,CASSLLEGYNEQFF,TGTGCCAGCAGCTTATTAGAGGGCTACAATGAGCAGTTCTTC
TRBJ1-1,.,TRBV18,.,CASSGGGRGIGYTEAFF,TGTGCCAGCTCAGGAGGGGGACGAGGAATCGGATACACTGAAGCTTTCTTT
TRBJ2-2,.,TRBV6-1,once,CASNSGGANTGELFF,TGTGCCAGCAATTCCGGGGGAGCGAACACCGGGGAGCTGTTTTTT
TRBJ1-1,.,TRBV18,once,CASSPPVGANTEAFF,TGTGCCAGCTCACCACCGGTGGGGGCAAACACTGAAGCTTTCTTT
TRBJ1-2,.,TRBV2,.,CASSVGDRYTF,TGTGCCAGCAGTGTAGGGGACCGCTACACCTTC
TRBJ2-3,.,TRBV5-1,.,CASSLEQRSADTQYF,TGCGCCAGCAGCTTGGAACAGAGGAGCGCAGATACGCAGTATTTT
TRBJ1-3,.,TRBV21-1,.,CASSKASTETGNTIYF,TGTGCCAGCAGCAAGGCCTCGACAGAGACGGGAAACACCATATATTTT
TRBJ1-2,.,TRBV11-2,.,CASSSGAGWGPSYGYTF,TGTGCCAGCAGCTCCGGAGCGGGCTGGGGGCCGAGCTATGGCTACACCTTC
TRBJ2-1,.,TRBV5-6,once,CASSLEQGESQFF,TGTGCCAGCAGCTTGGAACAAGGGGAATCGCAGTTCTTC
TRBJ2-1,.,TRBV5-4,.,CASSLEQLLNEQFF,TGTGCCAGCAGCTTGGAACAGTTGTTGAATGAGCAGTTCTTC
TRBJ2-7,.,TRBV27,.,CASRGRQSYEQYF,TGTGCCAGCAGAGGACGACAATCCTACGAGCAGTACTTC
TRBJ2-3,TRBD1,TRBV6-1,.,CASRTGITADTQYF,TGTGCCAGCAGGACAGGGATCACCGCAGATACGCAGTATTTT
TRBJ2-1,.,TRBV6-5,.,CASSYSRRDLNNEQFF,TGTGCCAGCAGTTACTCGCGCCGGGACCTTAACAATGAGCAGTTCTTC
TRBJ2-7,.,TRBV5-4,.,CASSLDFAYEQYF,TGTGCCAGCAGCTTGGACTTCGCCTACGAGCAGTACTTC
TRBJ1-3,.,TRBV5-1,.,CASSPTGVDSGNTIYF,TGCGCCAGCAGCCCCACCGGCGTTGACTCTGGAAACACCATATATTTT
TRBJ2-2,.,TRBV5-8,.,CASSLLGQLWKSSNTGELFF,TGTGCCAGCAGCTTGCTAGGACAGCTTTGGAAGAGCTCGAACACCGGGGAGCTGTTTTTT
TRBJ2-2,.,TRBV2,.,CASSETDTANGELFF,TGTGCCAGCAGTGAAACGGACACGGCCAACGGGGAGCTGTTTTTT
TRBJ1-2,.,TRBV19,.,CASSLQTDYGYTF,TGTGCCAGTAGTCTACAGACTGACTATGGCTACACCTTC
TRBJ1-1,.,TRBV7-7,few,CASSLDRNTEAFF,TGTGCCAGCAGCTTGGACAGAAACACTGAAGCTTTCTTT
TRBJ2-7,.,TRBV4-1,.,CASSQTTSRTGQTPYEQYF,TGCGCCAGCAGCCAAACGACGTCTAGGACGGGCCAAACCCCCTACGAGCAGTACTTC
TRBJ2-3,TRBD2,TRBV6-1,.,CASSEFFLAGVDTQYF,TGTGCCAGCAGTGAGTTCTTTCTAGCGGGGGTGGATACGCAGTATTTT
TRBJ2-2,.,TRBV7-2,few,CASSSTQSTGELFF,TGTGCCAGCAGCTCTACACAGTCAACCGGGGAGCTGTTTTTT
TRBJ2-5,.,TRBV7-2,.,CASSLRGEETQYF,TGTGCCAGCAGCTTAAGAGGGGAAGAGACCCAGTACTTC
TRBJ2-2,TRBD2,TRBV7-3,.,CASSTSVSTGELFF,TGTGCCAGCAGTACTAGCGTGAGCACCGGGGAGCTGTTTTTT
TRBJ1-1,.,TRBV5-6,.,CASSIEAFF,TGTGCCAGCAGCATTGAAGCTTTCTTT
TRBJ2-2,.,TRBV28,.,CASSPGAYNTGELFF,TGTGCCAGCAGCCCCGGAGCGTACAACACCGGGGAGCTGTTTTTT
TRBJ2-3,TRBD2,TRBV6-6,.,CASWTSGGGPDTQYF,TGTGCCAGCTGGACTAGCGGGGGGGGGCCAGATACGCAGTATTTT
TRBJ1-5,.,TRBV19,once,CASSWRVNQPQHF,TGTGCCAGTAGTTGGCGGGTCAATCAGCCCCAGCATTTT
TRBJ2-5,.,TRBV5-4,.,CASSLVGSETQYF,TGTGCCAGCAGCTTGGTTGGGTCAGAGACCCAGTACTTC
TRBJ1-2,.,TRBV14,.,CASSHPRGGYTF,TGTGCCAGCAGCCATCCAAGGGGTGGCTACACCTTC
TRBJ1-2,TRBD1,TRBV6-1,few,CASSDHPGQGSWNYGYTF,TGTGCCAGCAGTGACCACCCGGGACAGGGGTCTTGGAACTATGGCTACACCTTC
TRBJ2-3,.,TRBV19,.,CASSLAPGRTDTQYF,TGTGCCAGTAGTTTGGCACCGGGGCGCACAGATACGCAGTATTTT
TRBJ1-1,.,TRBV28,.,CASTSPGADTEAFF,TGTGCCAGCACCTCTCCGGGGGCCGACACTGAAGCTTTCTTT
TRBJ2-2,.,TRBV7-2,.,CASSLQGPGTGELFF,TGTGCCAGCAGCTTACAGGGCCCTGGAACCGGGGAGCTGTTTTTT
TRBJ1-1,.,TRBV5-1,.,CASSSPGTDLMNTEAFF,TGCGCCAGCTCCAGCCCCGGGACCGATCTCATGAACACTGAAGCTTTCTTT
TRBJ2-2,.,TRBV9,once,CASSVVDSPNTGELFF,TGTGCCAGCAGCGTAGTAGACAGTCCGAACACCGGGGAGCTGTTTTTT
TRBJ1-6,.,TRBV2,.,CASTMIRPDNSPLHF,TGTGCCAGCACTATGATTCGGCCTGATAATTCACCCCTCCACTTT
TRBJ2-7,.,TRBV29-1,.,CSVEVGSTGEQYF,TGCAGCGTTGAAGTCGGCAGTACCGGCGAGCAGTACTTC
TRBJ2-5,.,TRBV28,.,CASSLRGLGVTQYF,TGTGCCAGCAGTTTGCGGGGCCTGGGTGTGACCCAGTACTTC
TRBJ1-2,.,TRBV6-5,few,CASWERDYGYTF,TGTGCCAGCTGGGAGAGGGACTATGGCTACACCTTC